This paragraph reports one T cell receptor (beta chain). What it binds is unknown. The method was immunoSEQ multiplex PCR; TCRdb's version includes in-frame clones alone and lacks a portion of them. This table has roughly 190,000 clones, 85% to 95% appearing once. The length of the CDR3 is 13 residues. Germline loops: CDR1 KGHSH, CDR2 LQKENI. V was trimmed by 6 bases and J by 1 base, leaving 9 bases between them. The data derive from a study of T cell responses to AZD1222 COVID-19 vaccine. Across the whole study: Pooling of second doses given at about 4 or about 12 weeks was done. Findings and limits, study-wide: Clonal diversity was possibly underestimated, and the donors were mostly white British, with more females. Nearly half of spike-specific TCRs reportedly target variant regions that are unmutated in the B.1.351 and B.1.1.7 variants. CD4 TCRs associated with vaccination spanned spike, dominating at 160-218 and 743-854.

This receptor was identified in an adult in good health. The material sequenced was peripheral blood, taken on day 0 of AZD1222 vaccination. The chain uses TRBV18 and TRBJ1-1, with D hard to call. CDR3 DNA sequence: TGTGCCAGCTCCCTAGGACGGAACACTGAAGCTTTCTTT. Its translation: CASSLGRNTEAFF.